These 5 T cell receptor beta chains share one sample of origin, sequenced in a study of blood T cell repertoires in COVID-19. Profiling relied on immunoSEQ multiplex PCR, and the TCRdb table lists in-frame clones only, not all of them. The sample shows 30,000 to 35,000 clones, about 93% of them seen only once. Sequencing was done on a sample of peripheral blood. The receptors were gathered from a human donor in a cohort sampled during active COVID-19.

This chain joins TRBV27 and TRBJ2-4, with TRBD2 matching 9 bases. V lost 1 base and J lost 0; bases outside the gene matches: 4. The V gene's germline CDR1 is MNHEY and CDR2 SMNVEV (reference sequence). This CDR3 contains 17 residues. The CDR3 sequence is CASSLFAGGVAKNIQYF. The DNA of the CDR3 is TGTGCCAGCAGTTTATTCGCGGGAGGGGTAGCCAAAAACATTCAGTACTTC.

This clone came up once. This rearrangement joins TRBV7-9 to TRBJ2-5; 12 positions agree with TRBD2. V dropped 0 bases and J dropped 5; count of bases not matched to a gene: 7. The CDR3 length is 17 residues. From germline, CDR1 is SEHNR and CDR2 FQNEAQ (reference sequence). CDR3 nucleotides: TGTGCCAGCAGCTTAGCCCTAGCGGGGGGGCCTTCGGAGACCCAGTACTTC. Translated, it gives CASSLALAGGPSETQYF.

The chain carries TRBV6-5 and TRBJ1-1; D remains unclear. The CDR3 length is 12 residues. Germline CDR1 MNHEY, CDR2 SVGAGI. V was pared by 6 bases and J by 2 bases, with 7 bases between. The CDR3 bases are TGTGCCAGCAGCGCAGGTAACACTGAAGCTTTCTTT. This gives the protein CASSAGNTEAFF.

V usage is TRBV28 and J usage is TRBJ1-6, with D possibly being TRBD1 (5 bases). Trimming cost V 3 bases and J 7 bases, with 10 bases left between them. This CDR3 has 14 amino acids. In germline, CDR1 is MDHEN, CDR2 SYDVKM. The CDR3 nucleotides are TGTGCCAGCAGTTTGCGACAGAAGAATTCACCCCTCCACTTT. Protein product: CASSLRQKNSPLHF.

The chain links TRBV15 to TRBJ2-7, with unresolved D. CDR1 and CDR2 (germline): LNHNV, YYDKDF (reference sequence). V was trimmed by 1 base and J by 2 bases, leaving 3 bases between them. The CDR3 is 12 residues long. CDR3: CATSRAPYEQYF. DNA for the CDR3: TGTGCCACCAGCAGAGCTCCCTACGAGCAGTACTTC. Filled out from reference TRBV15 and TRBJ2-7, the complete variable domain reads DAMVIQNPRYQVTQFGKPVTLSCSQTLNHNVMYWYQQKSSQAPKLLFHYYDKDFNNEADTPDNFQSRRPNTSFCFLDIRSPGLGDTAMYLCATSRAPYEQYFGPGTRLTVT.